One and the same sample provided the 30 T cell receptor beta chains below, sequenced in a study of T-cell memory formation after mild COVID-19 (dated by TCRdb to the early 2020s). The library was prepared using 5' RACE. The sequencing machine was an Illumina NovaSeq 6000. TCRdb handled the public reads itself, with Q25 trimming in fastp and clone calling in MiXCR, and kept productive beta chains. Duplicate CDR3 protein sequences are folded into a single record with the most common DNA and genes. Recorded for this sample are about 470,000 distinct CDR3 sequences; roughly 25% of them occurred a single time. The leading ten clones occupy approximately 12% of the sample. Sequenced: PBMCs or a T cell subset sorted from them (not recorded which). The receptor source for this set is an adult woman who had mild COVID-19 (a few samples of this study predate the infection). The sample titles of this study are shuffled in the database, so cell type and time point are left out; the donor was told from shared clones.

The rearrangement uses TRBV12-3 or TRBV12-4 and TRBJ2-1; TRBD2 agrees at 9 bases. This CDR3 has 15 residues. The trim removed 6 bases at V and 5 bases at J, leaving 8 bases unmatched. CDR3 in DNA: TGTGCCAGCAGGGCCGGGACTAGCAGCAACAATGAGCAGTTCTTC. Its translation is CASRAGTSSNNEQFF.

The chain is built from TRBV11-1 and TRBJ2-3; 8 bases agree with TRBD2. Germline V CDR1 and CDR2: SGHAT, FQDESV (reference sequence). The CDR3 extends over 14 amino acids. Losses at the gene ends were 5 bases for V and 4 bases for J; bases not matched to a gene: 5. The CDR3 is CASSPQRESDTQYF. CDR3 sequence (DNA): TGTGCCAGCAGCCCCCAGCGGGAGTCAGATACGCAGTATTTT.

The rearrangement links TRBV7-2 to TRBJ2-2; 12 bases match TRBD1. The CDR3 sequence is 18 residues long. In germline, CDR1 is SGHTA, CDR2 FQGNSA. The ends lost 1 base at V and 5 bases at J; junction bases unmatched: 8. CDR3 protein: CASSLDGTGGFRTGELFF. CDR3 in DNA: TGTGCCAGCAGCTTAGACGGGACAGGGGGCTTTCGTACCGGGGAGCTGTTTTTT.

The gene calls are TRBV20-1 and TRBJ1-4; D not certain. The germline V gene encodes CDR1 DFQATT and CDR2 SNEGSKA (reference sequence). Trimming removed 6 bases from V and 7 bases from J, with 18 bases in between. The length of the CDR3 is 14 residues. This chain's CDR3 is CSAEVGFEGEKLFF. CDR3 nucleotide sequence: TGCAGTGCCGAGGTCGGGTTCGAGGGTGAAAAACTGTTTTTT.

The chain uses TRBV10-2 and TRBJ2-7, with 9 bases aligning to TRBD2. The ends lost 4 bases at V and 7 bases at J; junction bases unmatched: 11. CDR3 length: 15 amino acids. The V gene's germline CDR1 is WSHSY and CDR2 SAAADI. The CDR3 spells CASSGLSGGDPEQYF. As DNA, the CDR3 is TGCGCCAGCAGTGGACTTAGCGGGGGAGATCCGGAGCAGTACTTC.

This rearrangement joins TRBV20-1 to TRBJ2-7, with 11 nucleotides matching TRBD1. J lost 3 bases, V lost 2 bases, and 3 bases had no gene match. CDR1 is DFQATT, CDR2 SNEGSKA, per germline (reference sequence). There are 14 residues in the CDR3. The CDR3 is CSARRTGGIYEQYF. The CDR3 region has the DNA TGCAGTGCTAGAAGGACAGGGGGCATCTACGAGCAGTACTTC.

This clonotype turned up a few times. The V call is TRBV5-1, the J call TRBJ1-1; TRBD1 might be the D (6 bases). Trimming shortened V by 3 bases and J by 0 bases, and 15 bases separated the two germline ends. Germline V gives CDR1 SGHRS, CDR2 YFSETQ. This CDR3 region has 16 residues. The CDR3 coding sequence is TGCGCCAGCAGCTCCCACCCCGGGACACTGAACACTGAAGCTTTCTTT. Residues: CASSSHPGTLNTEAFF.

This clonotype was seen repeatedly, ten times or more. As DNA, the CDR3 is TGTGCCAGCAGCTCCACTAGCGACCCCTACAATGAGCAGTTCTTC. This gives the protein CASSSTSDPYNEQFF. The V call is TRBV7-3, the J call TRBJ2-1; 7 positions match TRBD2. The CDR3 sequence is 15 residues long. Trimming took 4 bases from V and 2 from J; bases not matched to a gene: 5. Germline CDR1 is SGHTA and CDR2 is FQGTGA.

V usage is TRBV13 and J usage is TRBJ1-1; the D is unclear. CDR3 length: 13 residues. Germline-derived CDR1 and CDR2 are PRHDT and FYEKMQ (reference sequence). Trimming removed 5 bases at V and 2 bases at J, with 9 bases between. CDR3 nucleotide sequence: TGTGCCAGCAGCGCAGACCTAAACACTGAAGCTTTCTTT. Amino acids: CASSADLNTEAFF. The full variable domain, completed using reference TRBV13 and TRBJ1-1, is AAGVIQSPRHLIKEKRETATLKCYPIPRHDTVYWYQQGPGQDPQFLISFYEKMQSDKGSIPDRFSAQQFSDYHSELNMSSLELGDSALYFCASSADLNTEAFFGQGTRLTVV.

This clonotype was counted a few times. The gene calls are TRBV4-3 and TRBJ1-4, with a possible D match to TRBD1 (6 bases). V was cut by 0 bases and J by 8 bases, with 13 bases left in between. In germline, CDR1 is LGHNA, CDR2 YSLEER. The CDR3 length is 15 residues. The CDR3, as DNA: TGCGCCAGCAGCCAAGACAGGGGAAGGCGGGAAAAACTGTTTTTT. Its translation: CASSQDRGRREKLFF.

In its sample, this clonotype was seen a few times. The J gene is TRBJ2-5, the V gene TRBV14; TRBD2 matches 7 bases. Germline CDR1 reads SGHDN; CDR2 reads FVKESK. Trimming at V came to 7 bases and at J to 3 bases, leaving 8 bases not matched to a gene. This CDR3 contains 14 residues. CDR3 residues: CASTPVGLEETQYF. As DNA, the CDR3 is TGTGCCAGCACCCCAGTAGGACTAGAAGAGACCCAGTACTTC.

The chain joins TRBV7-6 to TRBJ2-3, with 11 bases identical to TRBD2. The J segment lost 5 bases and the V segment lost 6 bases, leaving 10 bases of the junction unmatched. The CDR3 length is 16 residues. In germline, CDR1 is SGHVS, CDR2 FNYEAQ. CDR3 amino acids: CASRELAGAGIDTQYF. The CDR3 DNA follows: TGTGCCAGCAGGGAACTAGCGGGGGCCGGGATAGATACGCAGTATTTT.

The V and J genes are TRBV2 and TRBJ2-1, with a weak D call TRBD2 (7 bases). V shed 1 base and J shed 6 bases, with 10 bases lying between them. Germline V CDR1 and CDR2: SNHLY, FYNNEI. The CDR3 loop spans 14 amino acids. In DNA, the CDR3 is TGTGCCAGCAGTGAAGGCGGGGGCCTCAATGAGCAGTTCTTC. Encoded protein: CASSEGGGLNEQFF.

This clonotype has just a few counts. The genes are TRBV6-5 and TRBJ1-3; TRBD1 aligns across 8 bases. The germline V gene encodes CDR1 MNHEY and CDR2 SVGAGI. There are 15 residues in the CDR3. After removal of 0 bases from V and 4 bases from J, the junction contained 2 bases not matched to a gene. The CDR3 DNA is TGTGCCAGCAGTTACTCGGACAGGGCCGGAAACACCATATATTTT. Translated, it gives CASSYSDRAGNTIYF.

V usage is TRBV3-1 and J usage is TRBJ2-1; 9 nucleotides match TRBD2. Per the germline V gene, CDR1 is LGHDT and CDR2 is YNNKEL (reference sequence). This CDR3 comprises 19 residues. V was pared by 4 bases and J by 1 base, with 14 bases of the junction left unmatched. The CDR3 DNA reads as TGTGCCAGCAGCCCCCGATACATACTAACTAGCGGGTCCTACAATGAGCAGTTCTTC. Its protein is CASSPRYILTSGSYNEQFF.

The genes are TRBV18 and TRBJ1-2; D remains unclear. The ends were cut back, 2 bases at V and 4 bases at J, with 11 bases in the middle. The CDR3 consists of 14 residues. Germline lookup yields CDR1 KGHSH and CDR2 LQKENI. The CDR3 sequence is CASSPAHEGYGYTF. The CDR3 DNA reads as TGTGCCAGCTCACCAGCTCATGAGGGCTATGGCTACACCTTC.

This clonotype was recorded a few times. The J gene is TRBJ2-1, the V gene TRBV24-1; tentative D call: TRBD2 (6 bases). The V gene lost 3 bases and the J gene lost 0 bases, with 11 bases spanning the gap. In germline, CDR1 is KGHDR, CDR2 SFDVKD. The CDR3 is 16 residues long. The CDR3 coding sequence is TGTGCCACCAGTGATGTAGCGGAGCCCTCCTACAATGAGCAGTTCTTC. This sequence encodes CATSDVAEPSYNEQFF.

The chain links TRBV6-2 or TRBV6-3 to TRBJ1-3; D not resolved. The germline V and J ends were trimmed by 10 bases and 0 bases, with 16 bases remaining between them. The CDR3 length is 15 residues. Germline CDR1 MNHEY, CDR2 SVGEGT. In nucleotides, the CDR3 is TGTGCCACCGGCCGGCCCGGCAACTCTGGAAACACCATATATTTT. Amino acid sequence: CATGRPGNSGNTIYF.

This clonotype was detected a few times. This chain uses TRBV5-1 with TRBJ2-2; 9 nucleotides agree with TRBD2. The CDR3 loop spans 17 amino acids. Germline loops: CDR1 SGHRS, CDR2 YFSETQ. With 0 bases clipped from V and 2 bases from J, the junction kept 5 bases outside the gene matches. CDR3 DNA sequence: TGCGCCAGCAGCTTGGTTAGCGGGAGATTAAACACCGGGGAGCTGTTTTTT. Its translation is CASSLVSGRLNTGELFF.

The chain links TRBV7-9 to TRBJ2-1; D is tentatively TRBD1 or TRBD2 (5 bases each). Deletions cut 8 bases from V and 6 bases from J, with 20 bases between. CDR1 is SEHNR and CDR2 is FQNEAQ in the germline V gene (reference sequence). The CDR3 contains 15 residues. The chain's CDR3 is CASFTSGTDPNEQFF. CDR3 nucleotides: TGTGCCAGCTTCACCTCCGGGACCGATCCCAATGAGCAGTTCTTC.

This clonotype was recorded a few times. V usage is TRBV6-5 and J usage is TRBJ2-1; the match to TRBD1 covers 10 bases. The J segment lost 7 bases and the V segment lost 8 bases, leaving 8 bases of the junction unmatched. The CDR3 is made up of 14 amino acids. Germline CDR1 is MNHEY and CDR2 is SVGAGI. CDR3 protein: CASGPGQGLNEQFF. The DNA for the CDR3 is TGTGCCAGCGGCCCGGGACAGGGGTTAAATGAGCAGTTCTTC.

The chain is built from TRBV2 and TRBJ2-3, with a tentative D call TRBD2 (6 bases). Trimming took off 4 bases at V and 2 bases at J, with 19 bases between the two ends. Germline-derived CDR1 and CDR2 are SNHLY and FYNNEI. The CDR3 sequence is 17 residues long. CDR3 amino acids: CASSGDRRDSFTDTQYF. As DNA, the CDR3 is TGTGCCAGCAGTGGGGATAGAAGGGACTCCTTCACAGATACGCAGTATTTT.

This clonotype was found a few times. The V gene is TRBV7-9, the J gene TRBJ2-5; 8 nucleotides match TRBD2. The germline V gene encodes CDR1 SEHNR and CDR2 FQNEAQ (reference sequence). With V trimmed by 0 bases and J by 2 bases, 8 bases remained unmatched. The CDR3 runs to 17 residues. CDR3 DNA: TGTGCCAGCAGCTTAGCCACCAGCGGGGGAGGGCAAGAGACCCAGTACTTC. Translation: CASSLATSGGGQETQYF. Complete variable domain (other parts from reference TRBV7-9 and TRBJ2-5): DTGVSQNPRHKITKRGQNVTFRCDPISEHNRLYWYRQTLGQGPEFLTYFQNEAQLEKSRLLSDRFSAERPKGSFSTLEIQRTEQGDSAMYLCASSLATSGGGQETQYFGPGTRLLVL.

This chain joins TRBV12-3 or TRBV12-4 and TRBJ1-3, with TRBD1 as a possible D gene (5 bases). Trimming removed 1 base from V and 4 bases from J, with 14 bases in between. This CDR3 spans 16 amino acids. DNA for the CDR3: TGTGCCAGCAGTTTAGACAGGTCTTTCGGAGGAAACACCATATATTTT. It translates to CASSLDRSFGGNTIYF.

This chain joins TRBV6-5 and TRBJ2-2; possibly TRBD2 for D (5 bases). The CDR3 has 14 residues. Germline CDR1 MNHEY, CDR2 SVGAGI. Trimming removed 6 bases at V and 6 bases at J, with 14 bases between. In DNA, the CDR3 is TGTGCCAGCAGCTTCCGGGGATTGGCCGGGGAGCTGTTTTTT. This translates into CASSFRGLAGELFF.

The chain uses TRBV6-2 or TRBV6-3 and TRBJ2-7, with TRBD2 matching 8 bases. CDR3 length: 14 amino acids. Germline-derived CDR1 and CDR2 are MNHEY and SVGEGT. V lost 7 bases, J lost 2 bases, and 7 bases stayed unmatched. The CDR3 DNA is TGTGCCAGCAAAAGCGGGAGTCGAACCTACGAGCAGTACTTC. Its translation: CASKSGSRTYEQYF.

The V gene is TRBV7-2, the J gene TRBJ2-7, with 12 bases aligning to TRBD1. Germline V gene lookup returns CDR1 SGHTA and CDR2 FQGNSA. Trimming at V came to 0 bases and at J to 3 bases, leaving 3 bases not matched to a gene. This CDR3 contains 16 residues. In DNA form, the CDR3 reads TGTGCCAGCAGCTTAGCGGGGACAGGGGGCTACTACGAGCAGTACTTC. This codes for CASSLAGTGGYYEQYF.

J is TRBJ2-3 and V is TRBV25-1, with TRBD2 matching over 12 bases. V lost 10 bases, J lost 3 bases, and 11 bases stayed unmatched. CDR1 and CDR2 (germline): MGHDK, SYGVNS. CDR3 length: 16 residues. The CDR3 sequence is CATLLLTSGGTDTQYF. The CDR3 region has the DNA TGTGCCACCCTTTTACTGACTAGCGGGGGAACAGATACGCAGTATTTT. Variable domain in full (rest from reference TRBV25-1 and TRBJ2-3): EADIYQTPRYLVIGTGKKITLECSQTMGHDKMYWYQQDPGMELHLIHYSYGVNSTEKGDLSSESTVSRIRTEHFPLTLESARPSHTSQYLCATLLLTSGGTDTQYFGPGTRLTVL.

The J gene is TRBJ2-2, the V gene TRBV4-3, with D possibly being TRBD1 (5 bases). V lost 1 base and J 1 base, leaving 10 bases between the germline ends. Germline assignment: CDR1 LGHNA and CDR2 YSLEER. The CDR3 runs 16 residues. In nucleotides, the CDR3 is TGCGCCAGCAGCCAAGCGACAGCATTGAACACCGGGGAGCTGTTTTTT. This translates into CASSQATALNTGELFF.

V usage is TRBV5-1 and J usage is TRBJ1-1; weak D call: TRBD1 (5 bases). V was trimmed by 3 bases and J by 1 base, leaving 10 bases between them. Looked up from germline, CDR1 is SGHRS and CDR2 is YFSETQ. This CDR3 has 14 residues. The CDR3 loop is CASSSYDRNTEAFF. For the CDR3, the DNA is TGCGCCAGCAGCTCCTACGACAGGAACACTGAAGCTTTCTTT.